The 25 T cell receptor beta chains presented below share a single source sample, sequenced in a study of blood T cell repertoires in COVID-19 (dated by TCRdb to 2019 to 2021). Receptor libraries were prepared by the immunoSEQ multiplex PCR assay. TCRdb took over this immuneACCESS table, retaining in-frame rearrangements with V and J assigned. Such tables are incomplete; in checked studies, under half of the missing clones stem from an unresolved V gene, and the remainder is unexplained. The sample has just over 150,000 clones on record, 82% of them singletons. The top ten clones comprise roughly 6.4% of the sample. The sequenced sample was peripheral blood. Receptors originate from a middle-aged woman with COVID-19, enrolled during active disease.

This chain joins TRBV11-3 and TRBJ1-1, with D uncertain. Germline lookup yields CDR1 SGHNT and CDR2 YENEEA. CDR3 length: 13 residues. Trimming removed 3 bases at V and 6 bases at J, with 11 bases between. This chain's CDR3 is CASSLGMGSEAFF. The CDR3 DNA sequence: TGTGCCAGCAGCTTGGGTATGGGCTCTGAAGCTTTCTTT. Filled out from reference TRBV11-3 and TRBJ1-1, the complete variable domain reads EAGVVQSPRYKIIEKKQPVAFWCNPISGHNTLYWYLQNLGQGPELLIRYENEEAVDDSQLPKDRFSAERLKGVDSTLKIQPAELGDSAVYLCASSLGMGSEAFFGQGTRLTVV.

The chain is built from TRBV4-1 and TRBJ1-6; D may be TRBD1 (5 bases). Germline values: CDR1 MGHRA, CDR2 YSYEKL. The ends were cut back, 10 bases at V and 8 bases at J, with 15 bases in the middle. The CDR3 length is 13 residues. CDR3 bases: TGCGCCACCGGGGAGGGGCTATATTCACCCCTCCACTTT. This codes for CATGEGLYSPLHF.

The V call is TRBV7-9, the J call TRBJ1-5; TRBD1 matches at 8 bases. The V gene end was trimmed by 5 bases and the J gene end by 7 bases; junction bases not matched to a gene: 4. The CDR3 loop spans 13 amino acids. In germline, CDR1 is SEHNR, CDR2 FQNEAQ (reference sequence). The CDR3 loop reads CASSAGQEQPQHF. For the CDR3, the DNA is TGTGCCAGCAGCGCGGGACAGGAGCAGCCCCAGCATTTT.

The chain couples TRBV7-9 to TRBJ2-3; 11 bases line up with TRBD2. The CDR3 covers 16 residues. The V gene end was trimmed by 3 bases and the J gene end by 2 bases; junction bases not matched to a gene: 4. CDR1 and CDR2 from the germline V gene are SEHNR and FQNEAQ (reference sequence). The CDR3 coding sequence is TGTGCCAGCAGCTTTCCACTAGCGGGGGCCACAGATACGCAGTATTTT. It specifies CASSFPLAGATDTQYF.

This clone was counted a single time. The chain links TRBV10-1 to TRBJ2-1, with 10 positions matching TRBD2. V lost 3 bases, J lost 4 bases, and 6 bases stayed unmatched. CDR1 and CDR2 from the germline V gene are WNHNN and SYGVQD (reference sequence). There are 16 residues in the CDR3. The CDR3 loop reads CASSEVAGGLYNEQFF. The CDR3 DNA sequence: TGCGCCAGCAGTGAAGTAGCGGGGGGCCTATACAATGAGCAGTTCTTC.

V is TRBV29-1 and J is TRBJ2-5, with D unresolved. The CDR3 covers 10 residues. The germline gives CDR1 SQVTM, CDR2 ANQGSEA. Trimming removed 7 bases from V and 7 bases from J, with 10 bases in between. CDR3 sequence (DNA): TGCAGCGCCATAGGCGGGACCCAGTACTTC. This codes for CSAIGGTQYF. The entire variable domain, with the rest obtained from reference TRBV29-1 and TRBJ2-5, is as follows: SAVISQKPSRDICQRGTSLTIQCQVDSQVTMMFWYRQQPGQSLTLIATANQGSEATYESGFVIDKFPISRPNLTFSTLTVSNMSPEDSSIYLCSAIGGTQYFGPGTRLLVL.

This chain joins TRBV5-8 and TRBJ2-7; the D gene is possibly TRBD1 (6 bases). The CDR3 extends over 14 amino acids. V was trimmed by 2 bases and J by 0 bases, leaving 9 bases between them. Germline CDR1 reads SGHTS; CDR2 reads YDEGEE. CDR3 protein: CASSLLDSSYEQYF. CDR3 coding DNA: TGTGCCAGCAGCTTACTGGACAGCTCCTACGAGCAGTACTTC.

The chain employs TRBV7-3 and TRBJ2-2, with D perhaps matching TRBD1 (5 bases). CDR3 length: 14 residues. Germline V gene lookup returns CDR1 SGHTA and CDR2 FQGTGA. Trimming cost V 4 bases and J 7 bases, with 13 bases left between them. In nucleotides, the CDR3 is TGTGCCAGCAGCTCTCATCAGGGAAGCGGGGAGCTGTTTTTT. Translation: CASSSHQGSGELFF. Filled out from reference TRBV7-3 and TRBJ2-2, the complete variable domain reads GAGVSQTPSNKVTEKGKYVELRCDPISGHTALYWYRQSLGQGPEFLIYFQGTGAADDSGLPNDRFFAVRPEGSVSTLKIQRTERGDSAVYLCASSSHQGSGELFFGEGSRLTVL.

This clone was recorded a few times. In DNA form, the CDR3 reads TGTGCCAGCAGCGCTAGCGGAGTCTTGGATACGCAGTATTTT. Translated: CASSASGVLDTQYF. The rearrangement links TRBV9 to TRBJ2-3; 7 nucleotides match TRBD2. Germline CDR1 SGDLS, CDR2 YYNGEE. V lost 3 bases to trimming and J lost 6 bases; unmatched junction nucleotides: 7. This CDR3 comprises 14 residues.

The V and J genes are TRBV9 and TRBJ1-5; D remains unclear. V gave up 1 base and J gave up 2 bases, with 16 bases separating them. CDR1 is SGDLS and CDR2 is YYNGEE in the germline V gene. The CDR3 consists of 17 residues. CDR3 residues: CASSVSKIVLGNQPQHF. CDR3 nucleotide sequence: TGTGCCAGCAGCGTAAGCAAGATCGTTTTAGGCAATCAGCCCCAGCATTTT.

V gene TRBV2 combines with J gene TRBJ2-1; D gene uncertain. Germline V CDR1 and CDR2: SNHLY, FYNNEI. The ends were cut back, 8 bases at V and 3 bases at J, with 5 bases in the middle. This CDR3 region has 11 residues. The CDR3 reads CASSYYNEQFF. In DNA, the CDR3 is TGTGCCAGCTCCTACTACAATGAGCAGTTCTTC.

In this sample, this clone turned up a few times. The J gene is TRBJ2-5, the V gene TRBV27; 10 bases line up with TRBD1. Germline V gene lookup returns CDR1 MNHEY and CDR2 SMNVEV (reference sequence). Trimming cost V 6 bases and J 2 bases; bases outside gene matches: 6. The CDR3 has 15 residues. CDR3 protein: CASRPGQGYQETQYF. The DNA of the CDR3 is TGTGCCAGCAGACCGGGACAGGGGTATCAAGAGACCCAGTACTTC.

This chain links TRBV15 with TRBJ2-6; TRBD2 is a possible D gene (5 bases). There are 17 residues in the CDR3. The V and J ends lost 0 bases and 3 bases respectively, with 12 bases between them. Germline V CDR1 and CDR2: LNHNV, YYDKDF (reference sequence). The CDR3 DNA follows: TGTGCCACCAGCAGAGATCGTAGAGGGCGTGGGGCCAACGTCCTGACTTTC. It encodes CATSRDRRGRGANVLTF.

This clone was observed a single time. The chain employs TRBV28 and TRBJ1-3; TRBD1 aligns across 7 bases. This CDR3 comprises 15 residues. Germline lookup yields CDR1 MDHEN and CDR2 SYDVKM. V lost 6 bases, J lost 2 bases, and 7 bases stayed unmatched. The CDR3 here is CASRAQGGTGNTIYF. The CDR3 DNA reads TGTGCCAGCAGGGCCCAGGGGGGTACTGGAAACACCATATATTTT.

The genes are TRBV27 and TRBJ1-1, with TRBD1 identical over 7 bases. J was trimmed by 0 bases and V by 9 bases; bases with no gene match: 13. The CDR3 loop spans 16 amino acids. CDR1 is MNHEY and CDR2 is SMNVEV in the germline V gene (reference sequence). The CDR3 sequence is CASTTYRQGMNTEAFF. DNA for the CDR3: TGTGCCAGTACGACATACCGACAGGGAATGAACACTGAAGCTTTCTTT.

This chain joins TRBV19 and TRBJ1-1; no clear D. CDR3 length equals 13 residues. Germline-derived CDR1 and CDR2 are LNHDA and SQIVND (reference sequence). Trimming left V 9 bases short and J 1 base short, with 12 bases between. CDR3 residues: CASVPSWNTEAFF. The CDR3, as DNA: TGTGCCAGCGTACCGAGCTGGAACACTGAAGCTTTCTTT.

The gene calls are TRBV4-1 and TRBJ1-3, with D perhaps TRBD1 (5 bases). CDR3 size: 15 residues. With 0 bases removed from V and 8 bases from J, the gap between germline ends came to 14 bases. Germline CDR1 MGHRA, CDR2 YSYEKL. CDR3 nucleotide sequence: TGCGCCAGCAGCCAAGATCCAGGGTTAGGAGACACCATATATTTT. This codes for CASSQDPGLGDTIYF.

The V call is TRBV5-1, the J call TRBJ2-7; D possibly corresponds to TRBD1 (6 bases). Trimming pared 6 bases from V and 4 bases from J, leaving 17 bases between. This CDR3 contains 14 residues. The germline CDR1 and CDR2 sequences are SGHRS and YFSETQ. CDR3 bases: TGCGCCAGCACCCCGGGACAAACGACATACGAGCAGTACTTC. Protein product: CASTPGQTTYEQYF.

Points on this clone: The missing conserved phenylalanine or tryptophan at the end of this CDR3 makes a read error likely. It is unclear where the CDR3 begins or ends on the DNA, so no DNA is shown, and the CDR3 is as TCRdb lists it. The gene calls are TRBV4-1 and TRBJ2-3; TRBD2 is taken as the D call from the table, unchecked against the DNA. CDR1 and CDR2 (germline): MGHRA, YSYEKL. The CDR3 comprises 11 residues, both ends counted. This chain's CDR3 is CASSQDFQLAL.

The chain joins TRBV5-8 to TRBJ2-5; 8 nucleotides line up with TRBD2. The germline V gene has CDR1 SGHTS and CDR2 YDEGEE. V trimming: 4 bases; J trimming: 5 bases; junction bases outside the gene matches: 7. CDR3 length equals 14 residues. CDR3 sequence reads: CASSKRGGPETQYF. The CDR3 DNA is TGTGCCAGCAGCAAACGGGGGGGCCCTGAGACCCAGTACTTC.

This clone was seen a handful of times. The CDR3 DNA follows: TGTGCCAGCAGTTTCCAGGGGGCCAGGGGCTACACCTTC. Protein sequence: CASSFQGARGYTF. V usage is TRBV7-3 and J usage is TRBJ1-2; TRBD1 aligns across 8 bases. Germline assignment: CDR1 SGHTA and CDR2 FQGTGA. The CDR3 spans 13 residues. The J segment lost 8 bases and the V segment lost 6 bases, leaving 8 bases of the junction unmatched.

The chain joins TRBV2 to TRBJ2-7, with D uncertain. The CDR3 is 15 amino acids. Trimming cost V 9 bases and J 0 bases, with 18 bases left between them. Germline V gives CDR1 SNHLY, CDR2 FYNNEI. The chain's CDR3 is CASARSELNSYEQYF. The CDR3 nucleotides are TGTGCCAGTGCGCGGTCCGAATTAAACTCCTACGAGCAGTACTTC.

This chain links TRBV28 with TRBJ2-1; 7 positions match TRBD2. The CDR3 is 14 residues long. CDR1 and CDR2 (germline): MDHEN, SYDVKM. V lost 3 bases and J lost 8; bases outside the gene matches: 7. CDR3 residues: CASSLLEGRDEQFF. CDR3 in DNA: TGTGCCAGCAGTTTGTTGGAGGGGAGGGATGAGCAGTTCTTC.

In its sample, this clone was seen once. The chain's CDR3 is CAWTRGSDEQFF. CDR3 DNA: TGTGCCTGGACCCGCGGGAGTGATGAGCAGTTCTTC. This chain links TRBV30 with TRBJ2-1, with TRBD2 matching 7 bases. Per the germline V gene, CDR1 is GTSNPN and CDR2 is SVGIG (reference sequence). Trimming took 4 bases from V and 8 from J; bases not matched to a gene: 5. The CDR3 is 12 amino acids.

CDR3 sequence: CASSQELTGELFF. Written as DNA, the CDR3 is TGTGCCAGCAGCCAAGAACTCACCGGGGAGCTGTTTTTT. The chain couples TRBV4-2 to TRBJ2-2; D is unclear. The CDR3 spans 13 residues. Germline CDR1 and CDR2: LGHNA and YNFKEQ. Trimming shortened V by 0 bases and J by 4 bases, and 3 bases separated the two germline ends.